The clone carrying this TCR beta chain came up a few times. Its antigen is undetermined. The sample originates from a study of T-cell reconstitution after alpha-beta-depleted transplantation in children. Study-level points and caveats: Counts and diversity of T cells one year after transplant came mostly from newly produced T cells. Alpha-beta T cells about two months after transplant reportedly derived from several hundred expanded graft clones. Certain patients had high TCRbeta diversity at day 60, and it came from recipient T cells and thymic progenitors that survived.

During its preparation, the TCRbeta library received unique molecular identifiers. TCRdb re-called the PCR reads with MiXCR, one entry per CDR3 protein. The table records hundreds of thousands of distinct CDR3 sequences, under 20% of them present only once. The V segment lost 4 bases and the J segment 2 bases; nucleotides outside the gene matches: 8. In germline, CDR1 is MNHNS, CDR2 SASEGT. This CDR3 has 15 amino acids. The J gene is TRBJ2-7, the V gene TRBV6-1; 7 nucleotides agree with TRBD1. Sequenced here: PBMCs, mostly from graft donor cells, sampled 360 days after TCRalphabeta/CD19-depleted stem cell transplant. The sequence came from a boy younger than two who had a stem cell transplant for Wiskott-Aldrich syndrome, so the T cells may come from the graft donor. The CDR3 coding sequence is TGTGCCAGCAGTGGGCGACAGGGTTCCACCTACGAGCAGTACTTC. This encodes CASSGRQGSTYEQYF.